This TCR beta chain was identified during a study of blood T cell repertoires in COVID-19. This clone appeared many times. This table comes from immunoSEQ multiplex PCR, and its TCRdb copy is limited to in-frame clones, with some not included. The data contain about 250,000 clones, roughly 80% of them singletons. The V gene lost 4 bases and the J gene lost 5 bases, with 15 bases spanning the gap. Germline V lookup: CDR1 SGHKS, CDR2 YYEKEE (reference sequence). The CDR3 length is 14 residues. The J gene is TRBJ1-1, the V gene TRBV5-5; weak D call: TRBD1 (5 bases). The origin of this receptor is a man aged 50 to 59 with active or convalescent COVID-19. Sequencing was carried out using peripheral blood. The CDR3 sequence: CASSTVGRATEAFF. The DNA of the CDR3 is TGTGCCAGCAGCACGGTCGGCAGGGCTACTGAAGCTTTCTTT.